This TCR beta chain was documented in a study of T cell repertoires in cytomegalovirus infection (dated by TCRdb to the late 2010s). The study in broad terms: The HLA type of each donor mattered for the analysis, because public TCR beta signatures pointed to carriage of CMV infection along with the matching HLA type.

Sequencing used an Illumina HiSeq 1500. The raw public data were reprocessed by TCRdb itself: fastp quality trimming at Q25, MiXCR clonotype calling, in-frame beta chains only. Each entry merges the rows of one CDR3 protein and shows their most common DNA and genes. The sample yields around 300,000 distinct CDR3 sequences; 20% to 30% were counted once. Jointly, the top ten make up 11% to 15% of the sample. Points on this clonotype: This clone's antigen is unknown. No base quality values were provided; no much bigger clone lies one nucleotide off.

Including the terminal cysteine and phenylalanine, the CDR3 comprises 14 residues. The kept DNA is CDR3 alone, 42 bases in frame from the first base. CDR1 LNHDA and CDR2 SQIVND were looked up in the germline V gene (reference sequence). Trimming accounts for 6 bases at V and 15 bases at J, while the number of junction bases matched to no gene is 11. Results the study describes overall, beyond this receptor: The ex vivo response was dominated by HLA-C-restricted CMV-specific TCR beta clonotypes, which also provided the single most frequent clonotype in two of eight donors. In both this cohort and an independent cohort of 350 or so donors, the cumulative frequency of public TCR beta family members distinguished carriers of CMV infection plus the relevant HLA type.

This chain joins TRBV19 to TRBJ2-1; the junction holds 13 bases that match TRBD2. Sample: PBMCs. The TCR was taken from a human donor in good health (CMV status not recorded). Some clones in this sample may be carry-over from other donors' samples. The CDR3 has the sequence CASSSLAGGYGWFF. The DNA sequence follows: TGTGCCAGTAGCTCACTAGCGGGAGGGTACGGATGGTTCTTC.